The clone carrying this TCR beta chain has more than one count but fewer than ten. No antigen is known for it. The library put unique molecular identifiers onto individual cDNA molecules. Original methodology: Ranging from roughly 23,224 to 690,600, TCR counts per sample had a median value of 95,638. TCRdb re-analysed the reads in MiXCR, keeping a single row per CDR3 protein. The V and J calls come from TCRdb's annotation, not from the publication. Found here are more than 100,000 distinct CDR3 sequences, roughly 8.5% of them singletons; the top ten hold 1.4%. These data come from a study of human T cells and chemical hapten exposure. Whole-study context: Among samples, TCR yields varied mainly because of small differences in pooled library volume. Study-wide results and caveats: TCRs exceeding 1 in 1000 frequency stayed unchanged with DPC sensitization.

RNA extraction used unfractionated whole blood as the source of total RNA. Germline lookup yields CDR1 SGDLS and CDR2 YYNGEE. CDR3 length: 18 residues. V was pared by 4 bases and J by 5 bases, with 14 bases of the junction left unmatched. The sequence derives from a human donor in good health. Some clones in this sample may be carry-over from other donors' samples. The sequenced sample was whole blood. The rearrangement joins TRBV9 to TRBJ2-7; TRBD2 aligns across 14 bases. This chain's CDR3 is CASSPRRGTSGSIDEQYF. The DNA of the CDR3 is TGTGCCAGCAGCCCAAGGCGTGGGACTAGCGGGAGTATCGACGAGCAGTACTTC.